A selection of T cell receptor beta chains follows, all from one sample in a study of human versus mouse CDR3 diversity and MHC coevolution. TCRdb keeps only in-frame clones here, not all; method: immunoSEQ multiplex PCR. Of more than 60,000 clones listed, less than 95% were seen once; the top ten hold roughly 0.15%. Sample: naive CD4+ T cells from blood. These receptors all stem from a person aged 25 to 69 in good health. Both conserved end residues are part of each CDR3. Fields, in order: CDR3 protein, CDR3 length, V gene.

CASSFRQLVDTGELFF,16,TRBV7-8
CASRPTSGRIGTQYF,15,TRBV19
CASSIGTVAGNTIYF,15,TRBV19
CASSLGRATLSPLHF,15,TRBV27
CASSPRGQGNTEAFF,15,TRBV7-9
CASSPDRGVGVAQYF,15,TRBV14
CASSKRGLDNQPQHF,15,TRBV19
CASSQELTGGRELFF,15,TRBV4-1
CASSPPSGSPTGELFF,16,TRBV18
CASGTGAGGTEAFF,14,TRBV12-5
CASSPRSTNEKLFF,14,TRBV6-1
CASSGETSGRGAADTQYF,18,TRBV9
CASSLEQGYSNQPQHF,16,TRBV7-8
CASSLAGTGGVEQYF,15,TRBV5-4
CASSDMGQGHGYTF,14,TRBV6-5
CASGQTGGNGGYTF,14,TRBV7-9
CASSFGTSGTDTQYF,15,TRBV11-2
CASRRVSSYEQYF,13,TRBV27
CASSLRFGFREAFF,14,TRBV7-2
CAWTRTSGGTDTQYF,15,TRBV30
CASSSSGLVKETQYF,15,TRBV5-1
CASSFGTGDYEQYF,14,TRBV28
CASSDLASEQYF,12,TRBV25-1
CASSQRGGQETQYF,14,TRBV27
CASSQDQGYEQYF,13,TRBV4-1
CASSFFDEKLFF,12,TRBV28
CASSPHPGEQYF,12,TRBV5-4
CASKGLAEFYEQYF,14,TRBV19
CAWSVWMGGTGELFF,15,TRBV30
CASSSAEEQYF,11,TRBV27
CASSLKLRPLRRSVSGNTIYF,21,TRBV28
CASSEQRQSGYTF,13,TRBV2
CASSPQGQGFTEAFF,15,TRBV19
CASSYNLGQGTYEQYF,16,TRBV7-9
CASRFELAGRNEQFF,15,TRBV5-1
CTSSQPPGSESGNTIYF,17,TRBV1
CASRRDIDIAIYF,13,TRBV2
CASSPQSEYEQYF,13,TRBV18